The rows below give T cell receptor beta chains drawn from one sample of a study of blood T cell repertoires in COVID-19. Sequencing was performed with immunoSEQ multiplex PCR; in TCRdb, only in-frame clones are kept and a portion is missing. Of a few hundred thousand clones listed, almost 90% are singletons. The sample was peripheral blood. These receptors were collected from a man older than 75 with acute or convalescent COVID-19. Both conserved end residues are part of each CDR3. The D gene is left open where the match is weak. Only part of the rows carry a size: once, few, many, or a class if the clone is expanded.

CASKERGGVAKNIQYF,TGTGCCAGTAAGGAGCGGGGGGGTGTGGCCAAAAACATTCAGTACTTC,NA,TRBJ2-4,16,TRBV19,TRBD2
CASIPVVEDQPQHF,TGTGCCAGCATCCCTGTGGTGGAGGATCAGCCCCAGCATTTT,NA,TRBJ1-5,14,TRBV6-5,NA
CASSLVKPGELFF,TGTGCCAGCAGCTTAGTCAAGCCCGGGGAGCTGTTTTTT,NA,TRBJ2-2,13,TRBV11-2,NA
CASSPARTGFQETQYF,TGTGCCAGCAGCCCTGCAAGGACAGGCTTCCAAGAGACCCAGTACTTC,NA,TRBJ2-5,16,TRBV3-1/TRBV3-2,TRBD1
CASSSRRQTASTDTQYF,TGTGCCAGCAGCTCCCGGAGACAGACAGCTAGCACAGATACGCAGTATTTT,NA,TRBJ2-3,17,TRBV11-2,NA
CASTLAGGAYEQYF,TGTGCCAGCACCCTCGCAGGGGGAGCCTACGAGCAGTACTTC,NA,TRBJ2-7,14,TRBV28,TRBD1
CASSQERQGVSGYTF,TGCGCCAGCAGCCAAGAGAGGCAGGGGGTATCTGGCTACACCTTC,once,TRBJ1-2,15,TRBV4-3,TRBD1
CASSPQYEQYF,TGTGCCAGCAGTCCCCAATACGAGCAGTACTTC,NA,TRBJ2-7,11,TRBV6-2/TRBV6-3,NA
CASSHYRGADPTEAFF,TGTGCCAGCAGCCACTACAGGGGCGCGGATCCCACTGAAGCTTTCTTT,NA,TRBJ1-1,16,TRBV3-1/TRBV3-2,TRBD1
CASSLESGGHYEQYF,TGTGCCAGCAGCTTAGAGAGCGGTGGGCACTACGAGCAGTACTTC,NA,TRBJ2-7,15,TRBV7-2,NA
CASSLSVNTEAFF,TGTGCCAGCAGCTTATCCGTTAACACTGAAGCTTTCTTT,NA,TRBJ1-1,13,TRBV11-3,NA
CASSRQGSTEAFF,TGTGCCAGTAGCCGACAGGGGAGCACTGAAGCTTTCTTT,NA,TRBJ1-1,13,TRBV19,TRBD1
CASSSTGGVGAFF,TGTGCCAGCAGTTCGACAGGTGGGGTTGGAGCTTTCTTT,NA,TRBJ1-1,13,TRBV12-3/TRBV12-4,NA
CASSPGQVDSGANVLTF,TGTGCCAGCTCTCCGGGACAGGTTGACTCTGGGGCCAACGTCCTGACTTTC,NA,TRBJ2-6,17,TRBV18,TRBD1
CASSRDKDQPQHF,TGTGCCAGTAGTAGGGACAAAGACCAGCCCCAGCATTTT,once,TRBJ1-5,13,TRBV19,NA
CASSWRARRTF,TGTGCCAGCAGCTGGCGAGCTAGGAGGACCTTC,NA,TRBJ1-2,11,TRBV5-6,NA
CASSPLGTGKGYTF,TGTGCCAGCAGTCCCCTAGGGACAGGGAAAGGCTACACCTTC,NA,TRBJ1-2,14,TRBV28,TRBD1
CASSQVQTQNTEAFF,TGTGCCAGCAGCCAAGTCCAGACACAAAACACTGAAGCTTTCTTT,once,TRBJ1-1,15,TRBV3-1/TRBV3-2,NA
CASSFPGTAAFF,TGTGCCAGCAGCTTTCCGGGGACAGCTGCTTTCTTT,NA,TRBJ1-1,12,TRBV6-2/TRBV6-3,TRBD1
CASGGAGGGANEQFF,TGCGCCAGCGGGGGAGCTGGCGGGGGGGCCAATGAGCAGTTCTTC,NA,TRBJ2-1,15,TRBV5-1,TRBD2
CATSSRGSLGYTF,TGTGCCACCAGCAGCAGGGGATCGCTTGGCTACACCTTC,NA,TRBJ1-2,13,TRBV15,NA
CASSGRTPANTGELFF,TGTGCCAGCAGCGGACGGACACCCGCGAACACCGGGGAGCTGTTTTTT,NA,TRBJ2-2,16,TRBV7-2,NA
CASSQERGAMNQPQHF,TGCGCCAGCAGCCAAGAGCGGGGGGCGATGAATCAGCCCCAGCATTTT,NA,TRBJ1-5,16,TRBV4-3,NA
CASSYHARQGYEQYF,TGTGCCAGCAGTTACCACGCGAGACAGGGCTACGAGCAGTACTTC,NA,TRBJ2-7,15,TRBV6-5,TRBD1
CASSSRTGTEQYF,TGTGCCAGCAGCTCTCGGACAGGGACCGAGCAGTACTTC,NA,TRBJ2-7,13,TRBV7-3,TRBD1
CASSLGGWETEKLFF,TGTGCCAGCAGCTTAGGAGGGTGGGAGACTGAAAAACTGTTTTTT,NA,TRBJ1-4,15,TRBV7-9,NA
CASSSGQGVNYGYTF,TGTGCCAGCAGCTCGGGACAGGGGGTGAACTATGGCTACACCTTC,NA,TRBJ1-2,15,TRBV7-3,TRBD1
CASSAAGAAGYTF,TGTGCCAGCAGTGCCGCGGGGGCGGCTGGCTACACCTTC,NA,TRBJ1-2,13,TRBV12-3/TRBV12-4,NA
CASSRRGSNQPQHF,TGTGCCAGTAGTAGAAGGGGTAGCAATCAGCCCCAGCATTTT,NA,TRBJ1-5,14,TRBV19,NA
CASGVGLGTDTQYF,TGTGCCAGCGGAGTGGGACTAGGCACAGATACGCAGTATTTT,NA,TRBJ2-3,14,TRBV28,TRBD2
CASSVVDGGLVHNEQFF,TGTGCCAGCAGCGTAGTAGATGGGGGACTAGTCCACAATGAGCAGTTCTTC,NA,TRBJ2-1,17,TRBV9,TRBD2
CASSLGSGYEQYF,TGTGCCAGCAGCTTAGGGTCGGGGTACGAGCAGTACTTC,NA,TRBJ2-7,13,TRBV7-2,NA
CASSQDPGREKLFF,TGCGCCAGCAGCCAAGATCCTGGTCGGGAAAAACTGTTTTTT,NA,TRBJ1-4,14,TRBV4-3,NA
CASSVGGGASRSTDTQYF,TGTGCCAGCAGCGTAGGGGGCGGGGCTAGCAGGAGCACAGATACGCAGTATTTT,once,TRBJ2-3,18,TRBV9,NA
CASSYSTGTYGYTF,TGTGCCAGCAGTTACTCCACAGGGACCTATGGCTACACCTTC,once,TRBJ1-2,14,TRBV6-2/TRBV6-3,NA
CATSPGRGRYNEQFF,TGTGCCACCAGCCCAGGGCGCGGGAGGTACAATGAGCAGTTCTTC,NA,TRBJ2-1,15,TRBV15,TRBD2
CASSLFQGAGGTGTGELFF,TGTGCCAGCAGTTTATTCCAGGGGGCTGGTGGGACGGGCACCGGGGAGCTGTTTTTT,NA,TRBJ2-2,19,TRBV28,TRBD1
CASSVVGQGPSTDTQYF,TGTGCCAGCAGCGTAGTTGGACAGGGGCCCAGCACAGATACGCAGTATTTT,few,TRBJ2-3,17,TRBV9,TRBD1
CASSLGGDYEQYF,TGTGCCAGCAGTTTAGGCGGCGACTACGAGCAGTACTTC,NA,TRBJ2-7,13,TRBV27,NA
CASRPRQGIPNNEQFF,TGTGCCAGCAGACCCAGACAGGGGATCCCGAACAATGAGCAGTTCTTC,NA,TRBJ2-1,16,TRBV27,TRBD1
CASSHRGMEEKLFF,TGTGCCAGCAGCCACAGGGGGATGGAGGAAAAACTGTTTTTT,once,TRBJ1-4,14,TRBV11-1,TRBD1
CSVGENQETQYF,TGCAGCGTTGGTGAGAACCAAGAGACCCAGTACTTC,NA,TRBJ2-5,12,TRBV29-1,NA
CSVEVGLAATDTQYF,TGCAGCGTTGAAGTTGGACTAGCGGCCACAGATACGCAGTATTTT,NA,TRBJ2-3,15,TRBV29-1,TRBD2
CASSQGLANTGELFF,TGTGCCAGCAGTCAAGGACTAGCAAACACCGGGGAGCTGTTTTTT,NA,TRBJ2-2,15,TRBV7-9,TRBD2
CASSYRGGAGAYEQYF,TGTGCCAGCAGTTACAGAGGGGGCGCAGGTGCCTACGAGCAGTACTTC,once,TRBJ2-7,16,TRBV7-2,TRBD1